This section outlines one T cell receptor (beta chain) sequence together with its context. The antigen is not known. Method: immunoSEQ multiplex PCR; TCRdb's copy keeps in-frame clones and lacks some. This sample yields 14,000 to 15,000 clones, of which about 60% are seen a single time; about 10% belongs to the top ten. This record comes from a study of PD-1 blockade in classical Hodgkin lymphoma. Study outcomes and limitations: It was among complete responders that baseline diversity resembled that of newly diagnosed patients.

This CDR3 is built from 20 residues. Germline V gives CDR1 SGDLS, CDR2 YYNGEE. The V end lost 0 bases, the J end lost 1 base, and 22 bases lay between the germline ends. Relapses following autologous stem cell transplantation were seen in all patients, with brentuximab vedotin exposure varying. This specimen was peripheral blood mononuclear cells (PBMCs), taken at baseline. The clonotype comes from a human donor with classical Hodgkin lymphoma. The J gene is TRBJ2-2, the V gene TRBV9; D assignment may be TRBD1 or TRBD2 (6 bases each). DNA for the CDR3: TGTGCCAGCAGCGTAGCTAGGGGGGAGTCGTGGCGGGAGAACACCGGGGAGCTGTTTTTT. This gives the protein CASSVARGESWRENTGELFF.